The 30 T cell receptor beta chains given below trace back to one sample, sequenced in a study of blood T cells in healthy people across ages. A second PCR, run for roughly 7 to 11 cycles, used a sample-barcoded 5' primer plus a J-beta primer mix. A single record per CDR3 protein comes from TCRdb applying MiXCR to the 5' RACE reads. The table includes 600,000 to 850,000 distinct CDR3 sequences, 20% to 25% detected once. The same data also contributed to another study, on T cells of mothers and their children.

Material: blood. The receptors shown here come from a boy between 5 and 17 years old in good health.

The CDR3 loop reads CASSQDWWGRTVYEQYF. CDR3 DNA sequence: TGCGCCAGCAGCCAAGATTGGTGGGGGAGGACGGTCTACGAGCAGTACTTC. The rearrangement links TRBV4-3 to TRBJ2-5, with a tentative D call TRBD2 (6 bases). With the DNA end fitting TRBJ2-7 better, the J assignment may be wrong. The CDR3 loop spans 17 amino acids. Per germline, CDR1 LGHNA and CDR2 YSLEER.

J is TRBJ2-5 and V is TRBV20-1, with D unclear. The end of the DNA fits TRBJ2-7 better, so the J call may be wrong. Germline lookup yields CDR1 DFQATT and CDR2 SNEGSKA (reference sequence). The CDR3 covers 14 residues. The CDR3 sequence: CSARVPRPPYEQYF. Here the CDR3 DNA reads TGCAGTGCTAGGGTACCCAGGCCCCCCTACGAGCAGTACTTC.

This clonotype was seen only a few times. The J gene is TRBJ2-1, the V gene TRBV19; no firm D call. The V end lost 7 bases, the J end lost 5 bases, and 12 bases lay between the germline ends. The germline V gene has CDR1 LNHDA and CDR2 SQIVND (reference sequence). This CDR3 contains 13 residues. The chain's CDR3 is CASIDLADNEQFF. The CDR3 nucleotides read TGTGCCAGTATTGATCTGGCCGACAATGAGCAGTTCTTC.

V and J are TRBV20-1 and TRBJ2-7; 9 nucleotides agree with TRBD2. Germline values: CDR1 DFQATT, CDR2 SNEGSKA (reference sequence). The CDR3 is 16 amino acids. The ends lost 5 bases at V and 3 bases at J; junction bases unmatched: 14. The CDR3 DNA reads TGCAGTGCTTCAGGGGGGCTAGCGGGACCCCACTACGAGCAGTACTTC. Translating gives CSASGGLAGPHYEQYF.

About this clonotype: Its ends do not fully match the called genes, so a read error is possible. The genes are TRBV7-9 and TRBJ2-5; TRBD1 matches 8 bases. Germline CDR1 reads SEHNR; CDR2 reads FQNEAQ (reference sequence). This CDR3 region has 16 residues. The CDR3 is CAGSWMDRAILETQYF. The CDR3 nucleotides are TGTGCCGGCAGCTGGATGGACAGGGCGATTCTGGAGACCCAGTACTTC.

The table lists this clonotype with a few counts. The CDR3 DNA reads as TGTGCCAGCAGCCCGGGAGGGGACTCTGGAAACACCATATATTTT. Translation: CASSPGGDSGNTIYF. The J gene is TRBJ1-3, the V gene TRBV5-6, with D perhaps matching TRBD1 (5 bases). Trimming took 4 bases from V and 0 from J, leaving 11 bases between them. The germline V gene encodes CDR1 SGHDT and CDR2 YYEEEE. The CDR3 totals 15 residues.

This clonotype has a handful of counts. The V gene is TRBV7-6, the J gene TRBJ2-5; 10 bases fit TRBD2. The closer fit of TRBJ2-1 to the DNA end suggests the J call may be wrong. Germline assignment: CDR1 SGHVS and CDR2 FNYEAQ. The CDR3 sequence is 14 residues long. CDR3 bases: TGTGCCAGCAGCTACAATAGCGGGAGGAATGAGCAGTTCTTC. It encodes CASSYNSGRNEQFF.

This sequence joins TRBV29-1 and TRBJ2-1; 11 bases are shared with TRBD2. V lost 7 bases, J lost 6 bases, and 11 bases stayed unmatched. Germline CDR1 and CDR2: SQVTM and ANQGSEA. The length of the CDR3 is 15 residues. CDR3 DNA sequence: TGCAGCGCCAGGGGCTTACTAGCGGGAGTCAATGAGCAGTTCTTC. Its protein product is CSARGLLAGVNEQFF.

The rearrangement uses TRBV11-2 and TRBJ2-1, with 8 positions matching TRBD1. J lost 6 bases, V lost 5 bases, and 12 bases had no gene match. Germline V gives CDR1 SGHAT, CDR2 FQNNGV. The CDR3 spans 16 residues. CDR3: CASSLGGGQGRNEQFF. The DNA for the CDR3 is TGTGCCAGCAGCCTGGGCGGTGGACAGGGCCGCAATGAGCAGTTCTTC.

The genes are TRBV9 and TRBJ2-2; D is unclear. In germline, CDR1 is SGDLS, CDR2 YYNGEE. Deletions cut 3 bases from V and 1 base from J, with 13 bases between. The CDR3 has 16 residues. The CDR3 here is CASSDRSLLNTGELFF. The CDR3 DNA is TGTGCCAGCAGCGATCGCAGCCTCTTGAACACCGGGGAGCTGTTTTTT.

This clonotype was detected a few times. The chain employs TRBV4-3 and TRBJ2-2, with 7 bases aligning to TRBD2. The CDR3 extends over 16 amino acids. Unmatched junction bases numbered 3, after V lost 1 base and J lost 1 base. Germline CDR1 is LGHNA and CDR2 is YSLEER. CDR3 in amino acids: CASSQGGGKNTGELFF. CDR3 in DNA: TGCGCCAGCAGCCAAGGCGGGGGAAAGAACACCGGGGAGCTGTTTTTT.

The chain recombines TRBV30 with TRBJ2-5, with D unresolved. V was trimmed by 4 bases and J by 0 bases, leaving 9 bases between them. This CDR3 spans 13 amino acids. Germline V lookup: CDR1 GTSNPN, CDR2 SVGIG (reference sequence). Here the CDR3 reads CAWNLWNQETQYF. CDR3 nucleotides: TGTGCCTGGAACTTATGGAACCAAGAGACCCAGTACTTC.

This clonotype was observed a handful of times. This chain links TRBV6-2 or TRBV6-3 with TRBJ2-1, with D possibly matching TRBD2 (6 bases). The CDR3 is 12 amino acids. The germline gives CDR1 MNHEY, CDR2 SVGEGT. CDR3 residues: CAGSGPYNEQFF. The DNA for the CDR3 is TGTGCTGGTAGCGGACCTTACAATGAGCAGTTCTTC.

This clonotype was seen many times. The genes are TRBV15 and TRBJ2-5; 7 bases align to TRBD1. Germline CDR1 LNHNV, CDR2 YYDKDF (reference sequence). Trimming at V came to 3 bases and at J to 5 bases, leaving 9 bases not matched to a gene. The CDR3 extends over 15 amino acids. CDR3 residues: CATSSGDRATETQYF. The CDR3 DNA reads as TGTGCCACCAGCAGTGGAGACAGGGCGACGGAGACCCAGTACTTC.

Only a few counts were recorded for this clonotype. The chain joins TRBV6-2 or TRBV6-3 to TRBJ2-6; D gene ambiguous. The CDR3 has 17 amino acids. The V end was cut by 2 bases, the J end by 12 bases, with 23 bases between. Germline values: CDR1 MNHEY, CDR2 SVGEGT. The CDR3 region has the DNA TGTGCCAGCAGTTACAATCGGTTTACTTCAGTCTTTAGCGTCCTGACTTTC. It codes for CASSYNRFTSVFSVLTF.

The chain has TRBV20-1 and TRBJ1-1; 7 nucleotides align to TRBD1. V trimming: 5 bases; J trimming: 3 bases; junction bases outside the gene matches: 3. CDR1 DFQATT and CDR2 SNEGSKA come from the germline V gene (reference sequence). CDR3 size: 12 residues. CDR3 residues: CSASGGYTEAFF. The DNA of the CDR3 is TGCAGTGCTTCAGGGGGTTACACTGAAGCTTTCTTT.

This clonotype has only a few counts. The chain joins TRBV29-1 to TRBJ1-2; possible D gene TRBD1, 5 bases. V was shortened by 6 bases and J by 0 bases, with 11 bases between the two germline ends. Germline V CDR1 and CDR2: SQVTM, ANQGSEA. CDR3 size: 13 residues. In DNA, the CDR3 is TGCAGCGTGACCGCGGGGGCTAACTATGGCTACACCTTC. Translation: CSVTAGANYGYTF.

The chain uses TRBV20-1 and TRBJ2-5, with a weak D call TRBD2 (5 bases). Trimming shortened V by 5 bases and J by 1 base, and 14 bases separated the two germline ends. The CDR3 runs to 14 residues. CDR1 is DFQATT and CDR2 is SNEGSKA in the germline V gene (reference sequence). The CDR3 loop is CSAPNSGVQETQYF. In DNA, the CDR3 is TGCAGTGCTCCCAACTCCGGGGTCCAAGAGACCCAGTACTTC.

DNA of the CDR3: TGCAGCGTTGAAACGGGGGGCTCCTACGAGCAGTACTTC. Translating it yields CSVETGGSYEQYF. V is TRBV29-1 and J is TRBJ2-1; 7 bases match TRBD2. The J call is uncertain, as TRBJ2-7 better fits the DNA end. The CDR3 totals 13 residues. CDR1 is SQVTM, CDR2 ANQGSEA, per germline.

This clonotype was detected a few times. The CDR3 region is CASSLGGGNSYNEQFF. The CDR3 DNA reads as TGCGCCAGCAGCTTGGGGGGGGGAAACTCCTACAATGAGCAGTTCTTC. The rearrangement links TRBV5-1 to TRBJ2-1; 7 nucleotides line up with TRBD2. This CDR3 has 16 amino acids. Trimming removed 0 bases from V and 0 bases from J; junction bases left unmatched: 3. CDR1 is SGHRS and CDR2 is YFSETQ in the germline V gene. Full variable domain (rest looked up from reference TRBV5-1 and TRBJ2-1): KAGVTQTPRYLIKTRGQQVTLSCSPISGHRSVSWYQQTPGQGLQFLFEYFSETQRNKGNFPGRFSGRQFSNSRSEMNVSTLELGDSALYLCASSLGGGNSYNEQFFGPGTRLTVL.

The chain joins TRBV7-2 to TRBJ1-2; TRBD1 agrees at 7 bases. The V and J ends lost 5 bases and 0 bases, in that order; junction bases with no gene match: 9. The CDR3 spans 16 residues. The germline V gene encodes CDR1 SGHTA and CDR2 FQGNSA. The CDR3 reads CASSVGDDRANYGYTF. The CDR3 nucleotides read TGTGCCAGCAGCGTAGGTGACGACAGGGCTAACTATGGCTACACCTTC.

CDR3 protein: CATSGGGQGNQETQYF. The CDR3 nucleotides are TGTGCCACCAGTGGGGGGGGACAGGGTAATCAAGAGACCCAGTACTTC. The chain has TRBV24-1 and TRBJ2-5, with TRBD1 identical over 9 bases. The germline gives CDR1 KGHDR, CDR2 SFDVKD. The CDR3 is 16 residues long. Trimming at V came to 5 bases and at J to 2 bases, leaving 8 bases not matched to a gene.

The rearrangement links TRBV20-1 to TRBJ2-7; TRBD1 matches 9 bases. Losses at the gene ends were 2 bases for V and 2 bases for J; bases not matched to a gene: 7. The CDR3 length is 15 residues. Germline assignment: CDR1 DFQATT and CDR2 SNEGSKA (reference sequence). Here the CDR3 reads CSARTGQGQTYEQYF. The CDR3, as DNA: TGCAGTGCTAGAACCGGACAGGGGCAAACCTACGAGCAGTACTTC.

The chain combines TRBV5-6 with TRBJ2-5; 10 bases align to TRBD1. This CDR3 has 15 amino acids. Trimming at V came to 4 bases and at J to 5 bases, leaving 8 bases not matched to a gene. Germline CDR1 SGHDT, CDR2 YYEEEE. The CDR3 DNA follows: TGTGCCAGCAGCGACCCCGGGACAGGGGTGGAGACCCAGTACTTC. Translated: CASSDPGTGVETQYF.

In its sample, this clonotype was seen a few times. The chain uses TRBV27 and TRBJ2-1; D is perhaps TRBD2 (5 bases). The assigned J gene may be wrong: the sequence end matches TRBJ2-7 better. Germline CDR1 MNHEY, CDR2 SMNVEV (reference sequence). There are 16 residues in the CDR3. The CDR3 nucleotides read TGTGCCAGCACCTCGGATGACGGGGTGAACTCCTACGAGCAGTACTTC. It codes for CASTSDDGVNSYEQYF.

The chain is built from TRBV9 and TRBJ2-5; TRBD2 matches 8 bases. The V gene's germline CDR1 is SGDLS and CDR2 YYNGEE. The CDR3 covers 15 residues. Trimming at V came to 1 base and at J to 0 bases, leaving 2 bases not matched to a gene. The CDR3 nucleotides read TGTGCCAGCAGCGTATTAGCGGGGCACCAAGAGACCCAGTACTTC. Translating it yields CASSVLAGHQETQYF.

The rearrangement joins TRBV20-1 to TRBJ2-3; D not certain. The germline V and J ends were trimmed by 0 bases and 2 bases, with 18 bases remaining between them. The CDR3 has 17 residues. CDR1 is DFQATT and CDR2 is SNEGSKA in the germline V gene (reference sequence). CDR3 sequence (DNA): TGCAGTGCTAGAGATGTTGACGTTATCGGGTCCACAGATACGCAGTATTTT. Translated: CSARDVDVIGSTDTQYF.

This sequence joins TRBV10-3 and TRBJ1-2, with TRBD1 matching over 8 bases. After removal of 10 bases from V and 3 bases from J, the junction contained 13 bases not matched to a gene. The CDR3 runs to 15 residues. Germline CDR1 and CDR2: ENHRY and SYGVKD. CDR3 sequence (DNA): TGTGCCACCGAGCCGGGGACAGGAAACCACTATGGCTACACCTTC. Protein sequence: CATEPGTGNHYGYTF.

The chain links TRBV5-1 to TRBJ1-1; 7 bases map to TRBD1. V lost 0 bases to trimming and J lost 1 base; unmatched junction nucleotides: 6. The V gene's germline CDR1 is SGHRS and CDR2 YFSETQ. The CDR3 consists of 16 residues. The CDR3 reads CASSLGGGETNTEAFF. CDR3 coding DNA: TGCGCCAGCAGCTTGGGAGGGGGCGAGACGAACACTGAAGCTTTCTTT.

In its sample, this clonotype was seen a few times. This rearrangement joins TRBV9 to TRBJ1-1; D is possibly TRBD1 (5 bases). Germline V gene data show CDR1 as SGDLS and CDR2 as YYNGEE. V lost 4 bases and J lost 5, with 18 bases in between. This CDR3 has 15 residues. The DNA of the CDR3 is TGTGCCAGCAGCCCTGCCATGGGGGATGCTACTGAAGCTTTCTTT. Translated: CASSPAMGDATEAFF. Looking up the rest from reference TRBV9 and TRBJ1-1 gives the full variable domain: DSGVTQTPKHLITATGQRVTLRCSPRSGDLSVYWYQQSLDQGLQFLIQYYNGEERAKGNILERFSAQQFPDLHSELNLSSLELGDSALYFCASSPAMGDATEAFFGQGTRLTVV.